What follows are 12 T cell receptor beta chains derived from one specimen sequenced in a study of blood T cells in healthy people across ages. Primers used in a second PCR of about 6 to 11 cycles were a sample-barcoded 5' primer and a J-beta primer mix. TCRdb redid the calling of the 5' RACE reads with MiXCR, one entry per CDR3 protein. This table has hundreds of thousands of distinct CDR3 sequences, more than 45% appearing once. The specimen was blood. The receptors come from a man under 40 in good health.

The chain is built from TRBV28 and TRBJ2-4; D unresolved. CDR1 is MDHEN and CDR2 is SYDVKM in the germline V gene. The CDR3 has 16 amino acids. The germline V and J ends were trimmed by 3 bases and 4 bases, with 16 bases remaining between them. The CDR3 DNA follows: TGTGCCAGCAGTTTCTTTGGCTCGGGTGGAAAAAACATTCAGTACTTC. Translation: CASSFFGSGGKNIQYF.

V and J are TRBV20-1 and TRBJ2-1; D remains ambiguous. Germline V gene data show CDR1 as DFQATT and CDR2 as SNEGSKA (reference sequence). This CDR3 comprises 15 residues. With 4 bases removed from V and 0 bases from J, the gap between germline ends came to 13 bases. Written as DNA, the CDR3 is TGCAGTGCTACCCCGGAGACGCGCTCCTACAATGAGCAGTTCTTC. This gives the protein CSATPETRSYNEQFF.

The chain carries TRBV12-3 or TRBV12-4 and TRBJ1-5; D is unclear. The V end was cut by 7 bases, the J end by 1 base, with 5 bases between. The CDR3 contains 12 residues. Here the CDR3 reads CASTQSNQPQHF. CDR3 bases: TGTGCCAGCACACAGAGCAATCAGCCCCAGCATTTT.

The chain has TRBV6-5 and TRBJ2-1; D remains unclear. The CDR3 has 15 amino acids. Germline assignment: CDR1 MNHEY and CDR2 SVGAGI. Trimming took 2 bases from V and 7 from J, leaving 15 bases between them. This chain's CDR3 is CASSYRDATINEQFF. The CDR3 DNA reads as TGTGCCAGCAGTTACAGGGATGCAACAATAAATGAGCAGTTCTTC.

This clonotype has only a few counts. J is TRBJ2-3 and V is TRBV27, with 7 positions matching TRBD1. V shed 6 bases and J 5 bases; nucleotides not matched to a gene: 5. CDR1 MNHEY and CDR2 SMNVEV come from the germline V gene (reference sequence). The CDR3 totals 13 residues. This CDR3 reads CASRYRGEDTQYF. In DNA, the CDR3 is TGTGCCAGCAGATACAGGGGTGAAGATACGCAGTATTTT.

This chain uses TRBV7-9 with TRBJ2-7; 9 bases map to TRBD1. The J call is in doubt because the DNA end fits TRBJ2-5 better. There are 15 residues in the CDR3. Germline CDR1 SEHNR, CDR2 FQNEAQ (reference sequence). CDR3: CASSPGTGWEETQYF. CDR3 in DNA: TGTGCCAGCAGCCCAGGGACAGGGTGGGAAGAGACCCAGTACTTC.

The rearrangement uses TRBV3-1 and TRBJ1-2; possibly TRBD1 for D (5 bases). Between the trimmed V and J ends, which lost 4 bases and 0 bases, there was a span of 18 bases. Germline V gene data show CDR1 as LGHDT and CDR2 as YNNKEL (reference sequence). The CDR3 covers 17 residues. The chain's CDR3 is CASSPSVWTKANYGYTF. Written as DNA, the CDR3 is TGTGCCAGCAGCCCCTCCGTATGGACAAAAGCTAACTATGGCTACACCTTC.

V and J are TRBV27 and TRBJ2-1; D is perhaps TRBD2 (6 bases). The V gene lost 3 bases and the J gene lost 8 bases, with 17 bases spanning the gap. There are 15 residues in the CDR3. Germline assignment: CDR1 MNHEY and CDR2 SMNVEV (reference sequence). Here the CDR3 reads CASSLRGGSYDEQFF. In nucleotides, the CDR3 is TGTGCCAGCAGTTTGCGGGGCGGTTCGTACGATGAGCAGTTCTTC.

In DNA, the CDR3 is TGTGCCAGCAGTTTAAGTGGGACTAGCGGGACCAGGGAGCTGTTTTTT. Its translation: CASSLSGTSGTRELFF. The chain links TRBV28 to TRBJ2-2; 13 bases line up with TRBD2. Germline lookup yields CDR1 MDHEN and CDR2 SYDVKM. The ends lost 2 bases at V and 9 bases at J; junction bases unmatched: 6. The CDR3 extends over 16 amino acids.

This chain joins TRBV27 and TRBJ2-6; maybe TRBD2 (7 bases). The V gene's germline CDR1 is MNHEY and CDR2 SMNVEV (reference sequence). The CDR3 consists of 15 residues. V lost 8 bases, J lost 4 bases, and 15 bases lay in between. In DNA, the CDR3 is TGTGCCAGCTTGCCGGGGGGCAAAGGGGCCAACGTCCTGACTTTC. It encodes CASLPGGKGANVLTF. Full variable domain (missing parts from reference TRBV27 and TRBJ2-6): EAQVTQNPRYLITVTGKKLTVTCSQNMNHEYMSWYRQDPGLGLRQIYYSMNVEVTDKGDVPEGYKVSRKEKRNFPLILESPSPNQTSLYFCASLPGGKGANVLTFGAGSRLTVL.

Only a few counts were recorded for this clonotype. The V gene is TRBV2, the J gene TRBJ1-2; TRBD1 aligns across 7 bases. CDR1 and CDR2 (germline): SNHLY, FYNNEI. The CDR3 extends over 13 amino acids. Trimming at V came to 7 bases and at J to 8 bases, leaving 10 bases not matched to a gene. CDR3 coding DNA: TGTGCCAGCAACCTAAAGACAGGGAGCGGCTACACCTTC. Translation gives CASNLKTGSGYTF.

In nucleotides, the CDR3 is TGCAGTGCGAGGGACAGGGGCCTAGCCAAAAACATTCAGTACTTC. Protein sequence: CSARDRGLAKNIQYF. The chain carries TRBV20-1 and TRBJ2-4; 10 positions agree with TRBD1. The germline V gene encodes CDR1 DFQATT and CDR2 SNEGSKA (reference sequence). This CDR3 region has 15 residues. V dropped 6 bases and J dropped 0; count of bases not matched to a gene: 5.